Included here is one T cell receptor beta chain sequence, with context. This record belongs to a study of blood T cell repertoires in COVID-19. Overall study context: Collection of acute and convalescent COVID-19 samples took place in the United States, Italy and Spain. Sample material is recorded as cDNA or gDNA derived from T cells, B-cell-depleted T cells, or PBMCs.

Original data processing: The authors estimated nucleated cell counts from reference gene primer amplification. Assay: immunoSEQ multiplex PCR; the TCRdb copy retains only in-frame clones and omits some. V and J calls and clone size follow that table, whereas D and trimming were derived from the DNA. The sample holds about 46,000 clones; approximately 85% are singletons and the top ten take 15% to 18%. V lost 0 bases and J 5 bases, leaving 14 bases between the germline ends. The CDR3 covers 15 residues. Germline V gene data show CDR1 as SGHRS and CDR2 as YFSETQ. Material for sequencing was peripheral blood. V usage is TRBV5-1 and J usage is TRBJ2-5, with D tentatively TRBD1 (5 bases). The sequence was collected from a human donor in a cohort sampled during active COVID-19. The donor label of this sample is uncertain. CDR3 bases: TGCGCCAGCAGCTTGGGGCAGGGTCCGGCGGAGACCCAGTACTTC. It yields the protein CASSLGQGPAETQYF.